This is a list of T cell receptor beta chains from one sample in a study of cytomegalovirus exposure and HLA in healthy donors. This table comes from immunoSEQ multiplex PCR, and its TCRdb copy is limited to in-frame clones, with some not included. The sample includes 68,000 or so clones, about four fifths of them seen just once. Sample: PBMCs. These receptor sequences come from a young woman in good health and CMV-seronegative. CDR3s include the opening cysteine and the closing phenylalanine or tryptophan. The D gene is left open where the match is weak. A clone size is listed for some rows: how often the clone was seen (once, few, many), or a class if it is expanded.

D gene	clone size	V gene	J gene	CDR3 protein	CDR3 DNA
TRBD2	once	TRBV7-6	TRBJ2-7	CASSLGLAGGGSYEQYF	TGTGCCAGCAGCTTAGGATTGGCCGGCGGGGGTTCCTACGAGCAGTACTTC
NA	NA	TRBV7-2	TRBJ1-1	CASSPRGMNTEAFF	TGTGCCAGCAGCCCAAGGGGTATGAACACTGAAGCTTTCTTT
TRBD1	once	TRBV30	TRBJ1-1	CAWNYGGQGTAFF	TGTGCCTGGAACTACGGGGGACAGGGAACGGCTTTCTTT
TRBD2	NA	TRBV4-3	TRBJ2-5	CASSQNGGRRFQETQYF	TGCGCCAGCAGCCAAAACGGCGGGAGGCGTTTTCAAGAGACCCAGTACTTC
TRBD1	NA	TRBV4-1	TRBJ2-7	CASSQAGGPLSYEQYF	TGCGCCAGCAGCCAAGCAGGGGGTCCTCTCTCCTACGAGCAGTACTTC
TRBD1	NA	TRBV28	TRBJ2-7	CASRADPPGQSYEQYF	TGTGCCAGCAGAGCTGATCCTCCGGGACAGTCCTACGAGCAGTACTTC
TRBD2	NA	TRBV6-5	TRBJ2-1	CASRLGRAIANEQFF	TGTGCCAGCAGGCTCGGGAGGGCAATAGCCAATGAGCAGTTCTTC
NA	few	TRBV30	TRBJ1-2	CAWRTGIGGYTF	TGTGCCTGGAGAACAGGGATTGGCGGCTACACCTTC
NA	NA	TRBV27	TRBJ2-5	CASSFYEGTGGYF	TGTGCCAGCAGTTTTTACGAGGGGACCGGGGGGTACTTC
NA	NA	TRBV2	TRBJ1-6	CASSQGSYNSPLHF	TGTGCCAGCAGTCAGGGGAGCTATAATTCACCCCTCCACTTT
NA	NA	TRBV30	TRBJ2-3	CAWSVGSGLTDTQYF	TGTGCCTGGAGTGTAGGGAGTGGCCTCACAGATACGCAGTATTTT
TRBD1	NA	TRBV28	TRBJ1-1	CASSRMTGMNTEAFF	TGTGCCAGCAGCCGAATGACAGGGATGAACACTGAAGCTTTCTTT
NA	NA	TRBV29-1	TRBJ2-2	CSVPRGGNTGELFF	TGCAGCGTCCCCAGAGGGGGGAACACCGGGGAGCTGTTTTTT
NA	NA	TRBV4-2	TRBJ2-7	CASSQERGISYEQYF	TGTGCCAGCAGCCAAGAAAGGGGGATCTCCTACGAGCAGTACTTC
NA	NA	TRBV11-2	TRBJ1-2	CASSLDRVGYTF	TGTGCCAGCAGCTTAGACAGGGTTGGCTACACCTTC
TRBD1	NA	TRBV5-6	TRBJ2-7	CASSMLDRGVREQYF	TGTGCCAGCAGCATGCTAGACAGGGGAGTGAGGGAGCAGTACTTC
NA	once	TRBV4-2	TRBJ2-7	CASSQPGGPLYEQYF	TGTGCCAGCAGCCAGCCCGGGGGGCCCCTCTACGAGCAGTACTTC
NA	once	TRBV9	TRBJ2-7	CASSEIGSGYEQYF	TGTGCCAGCAGCGAGATCGGGTCAGGGTACGAGCAGTACTTC
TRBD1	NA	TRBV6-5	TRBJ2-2	CASSYQGASTGELFF	TGTGCCAGCAGTTACCAGGGGGCCAGCACCGGGGAGCTGTTTTTT
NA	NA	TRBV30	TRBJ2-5	CAWSRGHQETQYF	TGTGCCTGGAGTAGAGGCCACCAAGAGACCCAGTACTTC
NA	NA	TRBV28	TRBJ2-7	CASSFPGTMGRF	TGTGCCAGCAGTTTTCCTGGGACAATGGGCCGCTTC
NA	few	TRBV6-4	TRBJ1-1	CASSSGEYTEAFF	TGTGCCAGCAGTTCCGGGGAGTACACTGAAGCTTTCTTT
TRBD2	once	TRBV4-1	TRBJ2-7	CASSSSGGYEQYF	TGCGCCAGCAGCTCAAGCGGGGGCTACGAGCAGTACTTC
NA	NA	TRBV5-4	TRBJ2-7	CASSRGSSYEQYF	TGTGCCAGCAGCAGGGGGAGCTCCTACGAGCAGTACTTC
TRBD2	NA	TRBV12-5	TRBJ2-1	CASSWREVDNEQFF	TGTGCTAGTAGCTGGCGGGAGGTAGACAATGAGCAGTTCTTC
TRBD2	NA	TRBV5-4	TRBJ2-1	CASSFGGGSYNEQFF	TGTGCCAGCAGCTTCGGGGGGGGCTCCTACAATGAGCAGTTCTTC
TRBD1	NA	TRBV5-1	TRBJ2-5	CASSLGGGLETQYF	TGCGCCAGCAGCTTGGGAGGGGGCCTAGAGACCCAGTACTTC
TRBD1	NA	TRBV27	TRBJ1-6	CASSSRGTGESPLHF	TGTGCCAGCAGCTCCCGAGGGACAGGGGAGTCACCCCTCCACTTT
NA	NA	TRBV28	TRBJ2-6	CASRGSPGANVLTF	TGTGCCAGCAGGGGGAGTCCTGGGGCCAACGTCCTGACTTTC
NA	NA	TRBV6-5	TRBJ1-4	CASSYFRSTNEKLFF	TGTGCCAGCAGTTACTTCAGGTCAACTAATGAAAAACTGTTTTTT
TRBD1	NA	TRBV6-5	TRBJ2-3	CATRDRWIQSAQYF	TGTGCCACCCGGGACAGGTGGATTCAGAGTGCGCAGTATTTT
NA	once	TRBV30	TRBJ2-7	CAWSGLVEQYF	TGTGCCTGGAGTGGCCTAGTCGAGCAGTACTTC
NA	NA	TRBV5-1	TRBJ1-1	CASSWAGNTEAFF	TGCGCCAGCAGCTGGGCGGGGAACACTGAAGCTTTCTTT
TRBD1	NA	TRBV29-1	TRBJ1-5	CSVAGTGNQPQHF	TGCAGCGTTGCCGGGACAGGGAATCAGCCCCAGCATTTT
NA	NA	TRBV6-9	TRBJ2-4	CASSRDLLAKNIQYF	TGTGCCAGCAGCCGTGACTTGCTAGCCAAAAACATTCAGTACTTC